A single sample is the source of the 2 T cell receptor beta chains below, sequenced in a study of Tregs in tolerant kidney transplant recipients. The repertoire was sequenced with immunoSEQ multiplex PCR; TCRdb's copy has only in-frame clones and lacks some. This table holds approximately 100,000 clones, under 95% found once. Source: CD4+ T cells from blood, taken before the transplant. These receptors were obtained from a human donor who received a combined kidney and bone marrow transplant.

The CDR3 coding sequence is TGTGCCAGCAGCCCCGTAGCAAGGCGTACAGATACGCAGTATTTT. Residues: CASSPVARRTDTQYF. The chain combines TRBV7-2 with TRBJ2-3; D uncertain. V lost 5 bases to trimming and J lost 3 bases, with 15 bases between them. This CDR3 has 15 residues. Germline CDR1 reads SGHTA; CDR2 reads FQGNSA.

The chain has TRBV11-3 and TRBJ2-1; 7 bases line up with TRBD1. CDR1 and CDR2 from the germline V gene are SGHNT and YENEEA. CDR3 size: 15 residues. With 5 bases clipped from V and 2 bases from J, the junction kept 6 bases outside the gene matches. CDR3 residues: CASSTRTGTYNEQFF. The CDR3, as DNA: TGTGCCAGCAGCACTAGGACAGGAACCTACAATGAGCAGTTCTTC.